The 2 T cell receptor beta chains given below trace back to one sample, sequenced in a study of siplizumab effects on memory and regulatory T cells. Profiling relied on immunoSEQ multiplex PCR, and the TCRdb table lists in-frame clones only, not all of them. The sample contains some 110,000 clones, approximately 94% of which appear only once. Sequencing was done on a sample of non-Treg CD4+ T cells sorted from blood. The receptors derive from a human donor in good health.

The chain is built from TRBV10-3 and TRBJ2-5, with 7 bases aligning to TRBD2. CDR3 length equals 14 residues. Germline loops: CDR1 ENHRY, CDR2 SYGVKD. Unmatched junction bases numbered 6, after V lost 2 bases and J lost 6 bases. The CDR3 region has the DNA TGTGCCATCAGTGAGCCGGGAGGTGCGAAGACCCAGTACTTC. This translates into CAISEPGGAKTQYF.

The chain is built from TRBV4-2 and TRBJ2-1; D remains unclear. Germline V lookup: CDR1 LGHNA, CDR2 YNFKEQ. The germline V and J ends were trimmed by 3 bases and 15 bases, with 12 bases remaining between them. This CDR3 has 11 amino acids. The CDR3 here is CASSQAARLFF. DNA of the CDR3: TGTGCCAGCAGCCAGGCGGCACGTCTGTTCTTC.